One and the same sample provided the 12 T cell receptor beta chains below, sequenced in a study of blood T cell repertoires in COVID-19. Assay used: immunoSEQ multiplex PCR; TCRdb lists only in-frame clones, some missing. The sample holds approximately 260,000 clones; roughly 89% are singletons and the top ten take approximately 2.2%. The sequenced sample consisted of peripheral blood. Every receptor here comes from a man aged 50-59 years with acute or convalescent COVID-19.

The V gene is TRBV14, the J gene TRBJ1-2; D unclear. The CDR3 is 13 residues long. CDR1 is SGHDN and CDR2 is FVKESK in the germline V gene. V was clipped by 8 bases and J by 2 bases, with 12 bases between them. The CDR3 DNA is TGTGCCAGCGGGTCTAACAGAAACTATGGCTACACCTTC. Translating it yields CASGSNRNYGYTF.

This clone was observed once. J is TRBJ1-5 and V is TRBV5-4, with D possibly TRBD1 on 6 matching bases. CDR1 and CDR2 from the germline V gene are SGHNT and YYREEE (reference sequence). This CDR3 has 14 residues. The ends were cut back, 4 bases at V and 5 bases at J, with 13 bases in the middle. The CDR3 nucleotides are TGTGCCAGCAGCCAAGGGGGAGGGGATCAGCCCCAGCATTTT. Its translation is CASSQGGGDQPQHF. The variable domain in full, with the rest retrieved from reference TRBV5-4 and TRBJ1-5, is ETGVTQSPTHLIKTRGQQVTLRCSSQSGHNTVSWYQQALGQGPQFIFQYYREEENGRGNFPPRFSGLQFPNYSSELNVNALELDDSALYLCASSQGGGDQPQHFGDGTRLSIL.

The chain links TRBV30 to TRBJ1-2; 9 nucleotides agree with TRBD1. V lost 3 bases and J lost 1; bases outside the gene matches: 12. This CDR3 spans 17 amino acids. Germline V lookup: CDR1 GTSNPN, CDR2 SVGIG (reference sequence). The CDR3, as DNA: TGTGCCTGGAGAGAGTATAGCCGGGACAGGGTTAACTATGGCTACACCTTC. Residues: CAWREYSRDRVNYGYTF.

The rearrangement links TRBV5-6 to TRBJ1-4; possibly TRBD1 for D (6 bases). CDR3 length: 15 amino acids. Germline V gene data show CDR1 as SGHDT and CDR2 as YYEEEE. The V end lost 6 bases, the J end lost 5 bases, and 17 bases lay between the germline ends. CDR3 nucleotides: TGTGCCAGCAAAGGATGGGTCAGGGGAAATGAAAAACTGTTTTTT. Amino acid sequence: CASKGWVRGNEKLFF.

This clone has just a few counts. This specimen includes other DNA sequences encoding the same CDR3. V and J are TRBV4-1 and TRBJ1-6; D is unresolved. The CDR3 runs to 13 residues. Germline V gene data show CDR1 as MGHRA and CDR2 as YSYEKL. Trimming stripped 0 bases from V and 7 bases from J, with 4 bases between. The CDR3 nucleotides are TGCGCCAGCAGCCAAGAATCGAATTCACCCCTCCACTTT. Its protein is CASSQESNSPLHF.

V gene TRBV29-1 combines with J gene TRBJ2-5; D is possibly TRBD2 (6 bases). CDR3 length equals 15 residues. V gave up 1 base and J gave up 0 bases, with 12 bases separating them. In germline, CDR1 is SQVTM, CDR2 ANQGSEA. CDR3 sequence: CSVEGDRDYQETQYF. The CDR3 nucleotides are TGCAGCGTTGAAGGGGATAGGGACTACCAAGAGACCCAGTACTTC.

This chain links TRBV18 with TRBJ2-3; unclear D gene. Germline-derived CDR1 and CDR2 are KGHSH and LQKENI. Trimming pared 6 bases from V and 0 bases from J, leaving 19 bases between. The CDR3 spans 17 residues. In DNA, the CDR3 is TGTGCCAGCTCCCCTGAGAGTACCATTTCTAGCACAGATACGCAGTATTTT. This codes for CASSPESTISSTDTQYF.

V and J are TRBV24-1 and TRBJ2-3; D possibly corresponds to TRBD2 (6 bases). Per the germline V gene, CDR1 is KGHDR and CDR2 is SFDVKD. This CDR3 contains 16 residues. V was trimmed by 2 bases and J by 0 bases, leaving 11 bases between them. The CDR3 region is CATSDSRRGSTDTQYF. CDR3 nucleotide sequence: TGTGCCACCAGTGATTCACGACGGGGGAGCACAGATACGCAGTATTTT.

This chain uses TRBV10-3 with TRBJ1-5, with 7 bases aligning to TRBD1. V shed 6 bases, J shed 5 bases, and the junction held 7 bases outside the gene matches. The CDR3 has 14 residues. Germline CDR1 ENHRY, CDR2 SYGVKD. The CDR3, as DNA: TGTGCCATCAGCCAACAGGGGCAAGATCAGCCCCAGCATTTT. This gives the protein CAISQQGQDQPQHF.

This clone was seen more than once but under ten times. The V gene is TRBV11-2, the J gene TRBJ2-5, with 11 nucleotides matching TRBD2. Germline V gene lookup returns CDR1 SGHAT and CDR2 FQNNGV. The CDR3 is 15 amino acids. After removal of 7 bases from V and 3 bases from J, the junction contained 7 bases not matched to a gene. CDR3 amino acids: CASTDSGGAEETQYF. The CDR3 DNA reads TGTGCCAGCACCGATAGCGGGGGGGCCGAAGAGACCCAGTACTTC.

This chain joins TRBV18 and TRBJ1-1; a weak D match, TRBD1 (5 bases). Trimming pared 7 bases from V and 0 bases from J, leaving 15 bases between. The CDR3 is made up of 15 amino acids. Germline V gene lookup returns CDR1 KGHSH and CDR2 LQKENI. The CDR3 here is CASLPTALMNTEAFF. CDR3 coding DNA: TGTGCCAGCTTACCGACAGCATTAATGAACACTGAAGCTTTCTTT.

This chain links TRBV21-1 with TRBJ1-5. TRBV21-1 is given as a pseudogene. The CDR3 spans 17 residues. The CDR3 protein is CASSRESTPRWDQPQHF. In nucleotides, the CDR3 is TGTGCCAGCAGCAGAGAATCCACACCTAGGTGGGATCAGCCCCAGCATTTT.